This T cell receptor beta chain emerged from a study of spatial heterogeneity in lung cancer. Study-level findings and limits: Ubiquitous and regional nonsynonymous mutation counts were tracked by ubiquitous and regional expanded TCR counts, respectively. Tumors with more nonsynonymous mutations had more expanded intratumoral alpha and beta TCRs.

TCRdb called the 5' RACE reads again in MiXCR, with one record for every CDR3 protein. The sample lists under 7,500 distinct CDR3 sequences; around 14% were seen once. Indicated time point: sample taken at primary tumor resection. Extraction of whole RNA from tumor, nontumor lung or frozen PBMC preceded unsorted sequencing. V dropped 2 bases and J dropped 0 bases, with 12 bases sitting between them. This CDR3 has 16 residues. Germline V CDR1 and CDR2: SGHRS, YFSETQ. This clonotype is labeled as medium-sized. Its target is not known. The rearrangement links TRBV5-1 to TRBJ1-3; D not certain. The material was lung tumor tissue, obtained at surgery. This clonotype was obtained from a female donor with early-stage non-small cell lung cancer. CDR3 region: CASSFGRVSSGNTIYF. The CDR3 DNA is TGCGCCAGCAGCTTCGGACGGGTATCCTCTGGAAACACCATATATTTT.